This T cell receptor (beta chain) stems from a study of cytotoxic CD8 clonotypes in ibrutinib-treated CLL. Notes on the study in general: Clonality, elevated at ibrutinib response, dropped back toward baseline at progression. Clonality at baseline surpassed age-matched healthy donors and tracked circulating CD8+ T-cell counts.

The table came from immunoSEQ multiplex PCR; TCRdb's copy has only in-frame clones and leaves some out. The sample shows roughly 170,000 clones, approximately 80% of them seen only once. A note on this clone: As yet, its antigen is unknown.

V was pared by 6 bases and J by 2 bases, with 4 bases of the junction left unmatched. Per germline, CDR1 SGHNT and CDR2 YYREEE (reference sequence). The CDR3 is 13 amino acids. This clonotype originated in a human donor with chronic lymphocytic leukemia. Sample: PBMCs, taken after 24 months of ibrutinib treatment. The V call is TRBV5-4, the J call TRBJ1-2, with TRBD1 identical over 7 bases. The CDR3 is CASTTTGNYGYTF. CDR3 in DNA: TGTGCCAGCACCACGACAGGGAACTATGGCTACACCTTC.